The 17 T cell receptor beta chains below were found in one sample sequenced in a study of shared clonotypes between healthy human individuals. Here immunoSEQ multiplex PCR was the method, and the copy in TCRdb shows in-frame clones only, minus some. In the table there are 1.6 million or so clones, about 98.5% of which are singletons. The source material was naive CD4+ T cells sorted from blood. Noted subset: CD45RA+ positively selected. Source of these receptors: a man aged 25 to 40 in good health.

The V call is TRBV15, the J call TRBJ2-1; no reliable D call. V gave up 0 bases and J gave up 9 bases, with 9 bases separating them. The CDR3 is made up of 13 amino acids. CDR1 is LNHNV and CDR2 is YYDKDF in the germline V gene (reference sequence). The CDR3 sequence: CATSRDGLGEQFF. The CDR3 DNA follows: TGTGCCACCAGCAGAGATGGCCTTGGTGAGCAGTTCTTC.

With respect to this clone: The germline gene is not matched at one end of the junction; a read error may be the cause. V gene TRBV19 combines with J gene TRBJ1-4; no clear D. Per the germline V gene, CDR1 is LNHDA and CDR2 is SQIVND (reference sequence). CDR3 length: 15 residues. The CDR3 sequence: CASRIRRSTNEKLFF. In nucleotides, the CDR3 is TGTGCCAGTAGGATACGACGGTCAACCAATGAAAAACTGTTTTTT.

The chain has TRBV28 and TRBJ1-5; maybe TRBD1 (5 bases). The CDR3 consists of 12 residues. The V end lost 6 bases, the J end lost 9 bases, and 12 bases lay between the germline ends. CDR1 and CDR2 (germline): MDHEN, SYDVKM. CDR3 bases: TGTGCCAGCAGCCTCCAAGGGGTGCCCCAGCATTTT. Amino acids: CASSLQGVPQHF.

The CDR3 reads CASSLYSYRLRTGIQETQYF. CDR3 bases: TGCGCCAGCAGCTTGTACTCGTATAGGCTGCGGACAGGGATCCAAGAGACCCAGTACTTC. V and J are TRBV5-1 and TRBJ2-5; 8 bases align to TRBD1. V was clipped by 1 base and J by 1 base; unmatched bases: 18. Germline CDR1 is SGHRS and CDR2 is YFSETQ. The CDR3 runs 20 residues.

The genes are TRBV7-6 and TRBJ2-7; the D gene is possibly TRBD1 (6 bases). Germline CDR1 is SGHVS and CDR2 is FNYEAQ. Trimming left V 1 base short and J 2 bases short, with 12 bases between. The CDR3 contains 15 residues. The CDR3 nucleotides are TGTGCCAGCAGCTTAGGGCAGGGGATCACCTACGAGCAGTACTTC. This gives the protein CASSLGQGITYEQYF. Full variable domain (rest looked up from reference TRBV7-6 and TRBJ2-7): GAGVSQSPRYKVTKRGQDVALRCDPISGHVSLYWYRQALGQGPEFLTYFNYEAQQDKSGLPNDRFSAERPEGSISTLTIQRTEQRDSAMYRCASSLGQGITYEQYFGPGTRLTVT.

V usage is TRBV4-2 and J usage is TRBJ1-1, with a possible D match to TRBD1 (5 bases). There are 15 residues in the CDR3. Germline values: CDR1 LGHNA, CDR2 YNFKEQ. Trimming removed 0 bases at V and 4 bases at J, with 12 bases between. The CDR3 spells CASSQEAGTGTEAFF. The CDR3 nucleotides are TGTGCCAGCAGCCAAGAGGCGGGGACGGGCACTGAAGCTTTCTTT.

This clone appeared once. This chain joins TRBV15 and TRBJ2-1; unclear D gene. Trimming removed 6 bases at V and 5 bases at J, with 8 bases between. The length of the CDR3 is 12 residues. Germline V gene data show CDR1 as LNHNV and CDR2 as YYDKDF (reference sequence). CDR3 region: CATSTADNEQFF. The CDR3 region has the DNA TGTGCCACCAGTACGGCAGACAATGAGCAGTTCTTC.

This clone was picked up one time. The V and J genes are TRBV27 and TRBJ2-7; no clear D. In germline, CDR1 is MNHEY, CDR2 SMNVEV (reference sequence). This CDR3 spans 12 amino acids. V lost 4 bases to trimming and J lost 9 bases, with 13 bases between them. The DNA for the CDR3 is TGTGCCAGCAGTTACAAGACGCGAGGGCAGTACTTC. It codes for CASSYKTRGQYF.

The rearrangement links TRBV10-3 to TRBJ1-5, with TRBD1 as a possible D gene (6 bases). The CDR3 consists of 15 residues. V shed 5 bases and J shed 7 bases, with 18 bases lying between them. The germline V gene has CDR1 ENHRY and CDR2 SYGVKD. Written as DNA, the CDR3 is TGTGCCATCAGTTTACACGGGACATTCGGCCAGCCCCAGCATTTT. Its protein product is CAISLHGTFGQPQHF.

This chain uses TRBV10-2 with TRBJ2-1, with 8 bases fitting TRBD2. The CDR3 has 18 amino acids. Germline CDR1 and CDR2: WSHSY and SAAADI. V shed 3 bases and J 1 base; nucleotides not matched to a gene: 11. DNA for the CDR3: TGCGCCAGCAGTGATGCCCCCTCACTAGCGGAATCCTACAATGAGCAGTTCTTC. Protein product: CASSDAPSLAESYNEQFF.

The chain recombines TRBV29-1 with TRBJ2-1, with 7 bases aligning to TRBD1. The CDR3 loop spans 12 amino acids. The V segment lost 3 bases and the J segment 7 bases; nucleotides outside the gene matches: 3. Germline V gene data show CDR1 as SQVTM and CDR2 as ANQGSEA. The CDR3 DNA sequence: TGCAGCGTTGAGCGACAGGGTAATGAGCAGTTCTTC. It is translated as CSVERQGNEQFF.

V and J are TRBV7-9 and TRBJ2-2; D may match TRBD1 or TRBD2 (5 bases each). Germline CDR1 and CDR2: SEHNR and FQNEAQ (reference sequence). V lost 5 bases to trimming and J lost 15 bases, with 16 bases between them. The CDR3 is 12 amino acids. The chain's CDR3 is CASSPGTRRMFF. Written as DNA, the CDR3 is TGTGCCAGCAGCCCCGGGACGCGGAGGATGTTTTTT.

The chain is built from TRBV7-8 and TRBJ2-3; D tentatively fits TRBD1 or TRBD2 (5 bases each). Germline lookup yields CDR1 SGHVS and CDR2 FQNEAQ. V lost 9 bases, J lost 2 bases, and 15 bases lay in between. CDR3 length: 14 residues. The CDR3 sequence is CASRTGPTTDTQYF. The DNA of the CDR3 is TGTGCCAGTAGAACGGGACCCACCACAGATACGCAGTATTTT.

This sequence joins TRBV5-1 and TRBJ1-4; no firm D call. With 3 bases removed from V and 7 bases from J, the gap between germline ends came to 10 bases. Germline CDR1 and CDR2: SGHRS and YFSETQ. This CDR3 has 13 amino acids. As DNA, the CDR3 is TGCGCCAGCAGCTCTGGGGTTTTTGAAAAACTGTTTTTT. Residues: CASSSGVFEKLFF.

CDR3 loop: CASSLGVGDTEAFF. The DNA for the CDR3 is TGTGCCAGCAGCTTGGGGGTCGGGGACACTGAAGCTTTCTTT. The chain is built from TRBV5-8 and TRBJ1-1; the D is unclear. There are 14 residues in the CDR3. Trimming shortened V by 0 bases and J by 3 bases, and 9 bases separated the two germline ends. Germline V gene lookup returns CDR1 SGHTS and CDR2 YDEGEE.

The gene calls are TRBV10-3 and TRBJ2-2; a weak D match, TRBD1 (5 bases). This CDR3 is built from 14 residues. The V gene's germline CDR1 is ENHRY and CDR2 SYGVKD. With 2 bases removed from V and 9 bases from J, the gap between germline ends came to 13 bases. CDR3 protein: CAISENGQGWELFF. The CDR3 nucleotides are TGTGCCATCAGTGAGAACGGGCAGGGCTGGGAGCTGTTTTTT.

The chain employs TRBV27 and TRBJ1-5; D is unclear. The CDR3 is 16 amino acids. From germline, CDR1 is MNHEY and CDR2 SMNVEV (reference sequence). V was trimmed by 5 bases and J by 0 bases, leaving 14 bases between them. CDR3 region: CASSPTYSYSNQPQHF. CDR3 bases: TGTGCCAGCAGTCCCACCTACAGTTATAGCAATCAGCCCCAGCATTTT.